Listed below are T cell receptor beta chains from one sample, sequenced in a study of CD8 T cells in ankylosing spondylitis. From the 5' RACE reads, TCRdb called clonotypes with MiXCR, one entry per CDR3 protein. The table includes roughly 180,000 distinct CDR3 sequences, around 13% detected once. Sequenced material: blood, either unsorted or a sorted T cell fraction (not recorded which). The receptor set was obtained from a male donor with ankylosing spondylitis or in good health (not recorded which). The CDR3 runs from the conserved cysteine through the conserved F or W. The order of the fields is clone size, D gene, V gene, J gene, CDR3 protein, CDR3 DNA. A D gene is named only where the DNA matches it firmly. Clone size, where shown, is once, few, many, or a class for clones that have expanded.

clone_size: many; d_call: TRBD1; v_call: TRBV4-1; j_call: TRBJ1-1; cdr3_aa: CASSPRPTGGTEAFF; cdr3_nt: TGCGCCAGCAGCCCACGCCCGACAGGGGGAACTGAAGCTTTCTTT
clone_size: NA; d_call: TRBD2; v_call: TRBV6-2/TRBV6-3; j_call: TRBJ2-3; cdr3_aa: CASSYTPGGPTDTQYF; cdr3_nt: TGTGCCAGCAGTTACACCCCGGGAGGGCCCACAGATACGCAGTATTTT
clone_size: few; d_call: NA; v_call: TRBV27; j_call: TRBJ2-1; cdr3_aa: CASGRRGQDEQFF; cdr3_nt: TGTGCCAGCGGGAGGCGGGGTCAAGATGAGCAGTTCTTC
clone_size: few; d_call: TRBD1; v_call: TRBV7-4; j_call: TRBJ1-6; cdr3_aa: CASSSRDPWTGGGSPLHF; cdr3_nt: TGTGCCAGCAGCTCCCGGGATCCTTGGACAGGGGGCGGTTCACCCCTCCACTTT
clone_size: NA; d_call: NA; v_call: TRBV29-1; j_call: TRBJ2-3; cdr3_aa: CSARGVNTDTQYF; cdr3_nt: TGCAGCGCCCGTGGGGTCAACACAGATACGCAGTATTTT
clone_size: many; d_call: TRBD2; v_call: TRBV7-9; j_call: TRBJ2-1; cdr3_aa: CASSRSGSPYNEQFF; cdr3_nt: TGTGCCAGCAGCCGTAGCGGGAGCCCCTACAATGAGCAGTTCTTC
clone_size: NA; d_call: NA; v_call: TRBV5-1; j_call: TRBJ2-1; cdr3_aa: CASSLAGTISNEQFF; cdr3_nt: TGCGCCAGCAGCTTGGCCGGGACCATCTCCAATGAGCAGTTCTTC
clone_size: NA; d_call: TRBD1; v_call: TRBV7-9; j_call: TRBJ1-6; cdr3_aa: CASSSGQGGSPLHF; cdr3_nt: TGTGCCAGCAGCTCGGGGCAGGGGGGCTCACCCCTCCACTTT
clone_size: NA; d_call: NA; v_call: TRBV27; j_call: TRBJ2-2; cdr3_aa: CASSPSRGELFF; cdr3_nt: TGTGCCAGCAGTCCGAGTCGCGGGGAGCTGTTTTTT
clone_size: many; d_call: NA; v_call: TRBV4-2; j_call: TRBJ2-7; cdr3_aa: CASSQDFSSYEQYF; cdr3_nt: TGTGCCAGCAGCCAAGATTTTTCCAGCTACGAGCAGTACTTC
clone_size: once; d_call: NA; v_call: TRBV12-3/TRBV12-4; j_call: TRBJ2-1; cdr3_aa: CASSDSGPYNEQFF; cdr3_nt: TGTGCCAGCAGTGACAGCGGGCCTTACAATGAGCAGTTCTTC
clone_size: few; d_call: NA; v_call: TRBV10-2; j_call: TRBJ2-2; cdr3_aa: CASSGLRVTGELFF; cdr3_nt: TGCGCCAGCAGTGGGTTGAGAGTTACCGGGGAGCTGTTTTTT
clone_size: few; d_call: NA; v_call: TRBV5-1; j_call: TRBJ2-1; cdr3_aa: CASSPGRGEQFF; cdr3_nt: TGCGCCAGCAGCCCCGGCAGGGGCGAGCAGTTCTTC
clone_size: few; d_call: TRBD2; v_call: TRBV5-8; j_call: TRBJ2-4; cdr3_aa: CASSLAASGRKNIQYF; cdr3_nt: TGTGCCAGCAGCTTGGCGGCTAGCGGGAGGAAAAACATTCAGTACTTC
clone_size: NA; d_call: NA; v_call: TRBV7-6; j_call: TRBJ2-5; cdr3_aa: CASSLWGTQYF; cdr3_nt: TGTGCCAGCAGCTTATGGGGGACCCAGTACTTC
clone_size: NA; d_call: TRBD2; v_call: TRBV10-3; j_call: TRBJ2-7; cdr3_aa: CAISESGPSGSYVEQYF; cdr3_nt: TGTGCCATCAGTGAGTCTGGTCCTAGCGGGAGTTACGTCGAGCAGTACTTC
clone_size: NA; d_call: NA; v_call: TRBV5-6; j_call: TRBJ2-1; cdr3_aa: CASSPWARESYYNEQFF; cdr3_nt: TGTGCCAGCAGTCCCTGGGCCCGGGAGTCATACTACAATGAGCAGTTCTTC
clone_size: many; d_call: TRBD2; v_call: TRBV25-1; j_call: TRBJ2-7; cdr3_aa: CASSPPAREVYEQYF; cdr3_nt: TGTGCCAGCAGTCCACCGGCGCGGGAGGTCTACGAGCAGTACTTC
clone_size: NA; d_call: NA; v_call: TRBV7-6; j_call: TRBJ2-2; cdr3_aa: CASRSRDTGELFF; cdr3_nt: TGTGCCAGCAGGTCAAGAGACACCGGGGAGCTGTTTTTT
clone_size: few; d_call: TRBD2; v_call: TRBV7-9; j_call: TRBJ2-7; cdr3_aa: CASSLGTSIYEQYF; cdr3_nt: TGTGCCAGCAGCTTAGGGACTAGCATCTACGAGCAGTACTTC
clone_size: many; d_call: NA; v_call: TRBV20-1; j_call: TRBJ2-5; cdr3_aa: CSARDGGRGETQYF; cdr3_nt: TGCAGTGCTAGAGATGGGGGCAGAGGAGAGACCCAGTACTTC
clone_size: NA; d_call: NA; v_call: TRBV6-5; j_call: TRBJ2-7; cdr3_aa: CASSYSMNGEEQYF; cdr3_nt: TGTGCCAGCAGTTACTCGATGAATGGGGAGGAGCAGTACTTC
clone_size: few; d_call: NA; v_call: TRBV7-9; j_call: TRBJ2-1; cdr3_aa: CASSPEESGNEQFF; cdr3_nt: TGTGCCAGCAGCCCCGAGGAATCGGGCAATGAGCAGTTCTTC
clone_size: many; d_call: NA; v_call: TRBV7-2; j_call: TRBJ1-3; cdr3_aa: CASSSHPWSSGNTIYF; cdr3_nt: TGTGCCAGCAGCTCCCACCCATGGAGCTCTGGAAACACCATATATTTT
clone_size: medium-sized; d_call: TRBD2; v_call: TRBV11-1; j_call: TRBJ2-2; cdr3_aa: CASSRTLSGGARTGELFF; cdr3_nt: TGTGCCAGCAGCCGGACGCTGAGCGGGGGGGCTCGCACCGGGGAGCTGTTTTTT
clone_size: few; d_call: NA; v_call: TRBV20-1; j_call: TRBJ1-3; cdr3_aa: CSARDPEGPTGNTIYF; cdr3_nt: TGCAGTGCTAGAGACCCGGAGGGCCCAACTGGAAACACCATATATTTT
clone_size: NA; d_call: NA; v_call: TRBV4-1; j_call: TRBJ2-1; cdr3_aa: CASSRADGGYYNEQFF; cdr3_nt: TGCGCCAGCAGCCGGGCCGATGGAGGGTACTACAATGAGCAGTTCTTC
clone_size: NA; d_call: NA; v_call: TRBV7-2; j_call: TRBJ2-7; cdr3_aa: CASSALSGSTYEQYF; cdr3_nt: TGTGCCAGCAGCGCCCTTAGCGGTTCCACCTACGAGCAGTACTTC
clone_size: NA; d_call: TRBD1; v_call: TRBV5-1; j_call: TRBJ2-7; cdr3_aa: CASSSVQGFYEQYF; cdr3_nt: TGCGCCAGCAGCTCGGTACAGGGGTTCTACGAGCAGTACTTC
clone_size: few; d_call: NA; v_call: TRBV11-2; j_call: TRBJ1-1; cdr3_aa: CASSLPSAFEAFF; cdr3_nt: TGTGCCAGCAGCCTTCCCAGTGCCTTTGAAGCTTTCTTT
clone_size: few; d_call: TRBD2; v_call: TRBV9; j_call: TRBJ2-2; cdr3_aa: CASSDGTSNHGELFF; cdr3_nt: TGTGCCAGCAGCGATGGGACTAGCAATCACGGGGAGCTGTTTTTT
clone_size: NA; d_call: NA; v_call: TRBV21-1; j_call: TRBJ2-1; cdr3_aa: CASSKVVENGPSYNEQFF; cdr3_nt: TGTGCCAGCAGCAAAGTAGTCGAAAACGGGCCCTCCTACAATGAGCAGTTCTTC
clone_size: NA; d_call: TRBD2; v_call: TRBV20-1; j_call: TRBJ2-1; cdr3_aa: CSATASGNEQFF; cdr3_nt: TGCAGTGCTACGGCTAGCGGCAATGAGCAGTTCTTC
clone_size: NA; d_call: TRBD2; v_call: TRBV20-1; j_call: TRBJ2-1; cdr3_aa: CSARSSSGSSYNEQFF; cdr3_nt: TGCAGTGCTAGATCTTCAAGCGGGAGCTCCTACAATGAGCAGTTCTTC
clone_size: NA; d_call: TRBD1; v_call: TRBV5-1; j_call: TRBJ1-1; cdr3_aa: CASSAGTGDTEAFF; cdr3_nt: TGCGCCAGCAGCGCTGGGACAGGAGACACTGAAGCTTTCTTT
clone_size: NA; d_call: TRBD2; v_call: TRBV10-2; j_call: TRBJ2-3; cdr3_aa: CASSPGTSGSPADTQYF; cdr3_nt: TGCGCCAGCAGCCCCGGGACTAGCGGGAGCCCCGCAGATACGCAGTATTTT
clone_size: NA; d_call: TRBD1; v_call: TRBV7-9; j_call: TRBJ1-2; cdr3_aa: CASSNRGDNYGYTF; cdr3_nt: TGTGCCAGCAGTAACAGGGGGGATAACTATGGCTACACCTTC
clone_size: many; d_call: NA; v_call: TRBV12-3/TRBV12-4; j_call: TRBJ1-1; cdr3_aa: CASTSRENTEAFF; cdr3_nt: TGTGCCAGCACGTCCCGGGAGAACACTGAAGCTTTCTTT
clone_size: few; d_call: TRBD2; v_call: TRBV11-2; j_call: TRBJ2-5; cdr3_aa: CASSLDTVILAGGGETQYF; cdr3_nt: TGTGCCAGCAGCTTAGATACGGTTATTCTAGCGGGAGGAGGAGAGACCCAGTACTTC
clone_size: many; d_call: NA; v_call: TRBV24-1; j_call: TRBJ1-2; cdr3_aa: CATPSKGGYGYTF; cdr3_nt: TGTGCCACCCCTAGTAAGGGAGGCTATGGCTACACCTTC
clone_size: many; d_call: NA; v_call: TRBV4-1; j_call: TRBJ2-7; cdr3_aa: CASSATKGGGYEQYF; cdr3_nt: TGCGCCAGCAGCGCAACCAAAGGAGGGGGGTACGAGCAGTACTTC
clone_size: NA; d_call: NA; v_call: TRBV11-2; j_call: TRBJ2-2; cdr3_aa: CASELGVRVNSGGELFF; cdr3_nt: TGTGCCAGCGAGCTCGGCGTCCGGGTTAATAGTGGCGGGGAGCTGTTTTTT
clone_size: few; d_call: NA; v_call: TRBV2; j_call: TRBJ2-1; cdr3_aa: CATDRVPYNEQFF; cdr3_nt: TGTGCCACTGACCGGGTTCCCTACAATGAGCAGTTCTTC
clone_size: few; d_call: NA; v_call: TRBV5-1; j_call: TRBJ2-7; cdr3_aa: CASSLGGFLEQYF; cdr3_nt: TGCGCCAGCAGCTTGGGGGGTTTCCTTGAGCAGTACTTC
clone_size: NA; d_call: TRBD2; v_call: TRBV3-1; j_call: TRBJ2-5; cdr3_aa: CASSQLGLAGQETQYF; cdr3_nt: TGTGCCAGCAGCCAACTGGGACTAGCGGGTCAAGAGACCCAGTACTTC
clone_size: NA; d_call: NA; v_call: TRBV7-2; j_call: TRBJ2-1; cdr3_aa: CASSLVRTAYNEQFF; cdr3_nt: TGTGCCAGCAGCTTAGTTCGGACGGCATACAATGAGCAGTTCTTC
clone_size: many; d_call: NA; v_call: TRBV29-1; j_call: TRBJ2-5; cdr3_aa: CSVEAYQETQYF; cdr3_nt: TGCAGCGTTGAAGCCTACCAAGAGACCCAGTACTTC
clone_size: NA; d_call: NA; v_call: TRBV6-1; j_call: TRBJ1-2; cdr3_aa: CASSAGGANYGYTF; cdr3_nt: TGTGCCAGCAGTGCGGGAGGCGCTAACTATGGCTACACCTTC
clone_size: NA; d_call: NA; v_call: TRBV20-1; j_call: TRBJ2-1; cdr3_aa: CSARADSPRWEQFF; cdr3_nt: TGCAGTGCTAGAGCGGACTCTCCGAGGTGGGAGCAGTTCTTC